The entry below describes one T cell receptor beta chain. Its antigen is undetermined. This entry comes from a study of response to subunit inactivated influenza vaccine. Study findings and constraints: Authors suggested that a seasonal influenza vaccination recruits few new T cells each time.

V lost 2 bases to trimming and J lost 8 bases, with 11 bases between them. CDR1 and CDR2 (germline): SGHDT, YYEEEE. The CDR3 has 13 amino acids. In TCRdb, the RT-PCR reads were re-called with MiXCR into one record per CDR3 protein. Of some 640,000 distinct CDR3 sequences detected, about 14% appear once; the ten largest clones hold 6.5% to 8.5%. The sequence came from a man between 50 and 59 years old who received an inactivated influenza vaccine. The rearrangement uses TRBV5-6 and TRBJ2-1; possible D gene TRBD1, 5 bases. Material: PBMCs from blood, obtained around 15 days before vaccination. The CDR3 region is CASSLGRVYEQFF. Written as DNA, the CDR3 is TGTGCCAGCAGCTTAGGCAGGGTCTATGAGCAGTTCTTC.